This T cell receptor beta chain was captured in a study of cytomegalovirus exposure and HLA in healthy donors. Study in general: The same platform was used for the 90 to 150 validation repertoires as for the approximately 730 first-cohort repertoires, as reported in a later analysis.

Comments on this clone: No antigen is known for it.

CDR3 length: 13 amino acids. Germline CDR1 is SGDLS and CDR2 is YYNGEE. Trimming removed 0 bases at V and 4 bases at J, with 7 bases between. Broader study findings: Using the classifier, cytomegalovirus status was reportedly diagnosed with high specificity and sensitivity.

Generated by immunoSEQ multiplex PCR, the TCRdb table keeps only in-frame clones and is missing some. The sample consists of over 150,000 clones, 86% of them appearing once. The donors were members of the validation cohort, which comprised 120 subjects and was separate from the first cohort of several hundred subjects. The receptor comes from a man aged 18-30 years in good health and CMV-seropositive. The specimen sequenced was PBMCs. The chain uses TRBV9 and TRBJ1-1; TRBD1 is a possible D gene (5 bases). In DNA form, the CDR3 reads TGTGCCAGCAGCGTAGGGGGCCGCACTGAAGCTTTCTTT. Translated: CASSVGGRTEAFF. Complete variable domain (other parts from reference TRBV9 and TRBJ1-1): DSGVTQTPKHLITATGQRVTLRCSPRSGDLSVYWYQQSLDQGLQFLIQYYNGEERAKGNILERFSAQQFPDLHSELNLSSLELGDSALYFCASSVGGRTEAFFGQGTRLTVV.